This is a list of T cell receptor beta chains from one sample in a study of monozygotic twins with inflammatory bowel disease. After re-calling the 5' RACE reads, TCRdb lists one entry per CDR3 protein, DNA absent. Its clone listing holds around 450,000 distinct CDR3 sequences. Sequencing was carried out using blood. These receptors originate from a human donor with ulcerative colitis or Crohn's disease, or a healthy co-twin of an affected twin (not recorded which). CDR3s include the opening cysteine and the closing phenylalanine or tryptophan.

V gene: TRBV3-1; J gene: TRBJ2-2; CDR3 protein: CASTGRRRTGELFF
V gene: TRBV5-1; J gene: TRBJ1-1; CDR3 protein: CASSLSGTANTEAFF
V gene: TRBV5-1; J gene: TRBJ2-3; CDR3 protein: CASRTTGTVQDTQYF
V gene: TRBV5-1; J gene: TRBJ1-1; CDR3 protein: CASSLAGGGQNTEAFF
V gene: TRBV6-1; J gene: TRBJ1-1; CDR3 protein: CASSPGWHLPDTEAFF
V gene: TRBV27; J gene: TRBJ2-7; CDR3 protein: CASSPLTGVNEQYF
V gene: TRBV18; J gene: TRBJ2-7; CDR3 protein: CASSSGQGRDEQYF
V gene: TRBV28; J gene: TRBJ1-6; CDR3 protein: CASFTGTTSPLHF
V gene: TRBV12-3/TRBV12-4; J gene: TRBJ2-2; CDR3 protein: CASSLESGLFTGELFF
V gene: TRBV27; J gene: TRBJ1-6; CDR3 protein: CASSGVGSPLHF
V gene: TRBV12-3/TRBV12-4; J gene: TRBJ2-5; CDR3 protein: CASSLLAGDHETQYF
V gene: TRBV7-6; J gene: TRBJ2-3; CDR3 protein: CASSATGVGTDTQYF
V gene: TRBV18; J gene: TRBJ2-3; CDR3 protein: CASSPQGDFTDTQYF
V gene: TRBV20-1; J gene: TRBJ2-5; CDR3 protein: CSAEGRGVKTQYF
V gene: TRBV7-6; J gene: TRBJ2-5; CDR3 protein: CASSFTGQGVETQYF
V gene: TRBV10-3; J gene: TRBJ2-1; CDR3 protein: CAISAGRTGGYTLYNEQFF
V gene: TRBV7-9; J gene: TRBJ2-6; CDR3 protein: CASSLELETGYPGANVLTF
V gene: TRBV7-2; J gene: TRBJ2-7; CDR3 protein: CTSSQGAGPAYEQYF
V gene: TRBV20-1; J gene: TRBJ2-7; CDR3 protein: CSATRSNEQYF
V gene: TRBV20-1; J gene: TRBJ2-6; CDR3 protein: CSARAGLAVSGANVLTF
V gene: TRBV7-2; J gene: TRBJ2-1; CDR3 protein: CASSSQSSYNEQFF
V gene: TRBV27; J gene: TRBJ2-1; CDR3 protein: CASSLSMVGTGDKFF
V gene: TRBV3-1; J gene: TRBJ2-7; CDR3 protein: CASSQDRRLNEQYF
V gene: TRBV5-1; J gene: TRBJ2-5; CDR3 protein: CASGRGQGTETQYF
V gene: TRBV28; J gene: TRBJ1-3; CDR3 protein: CASSPQKSSGNTIYF
V gene: TRBV5-1; J gene: TRBJ1-1; CDR3 protein: CASAGGNTEAFF
V gene: TRBV7-2; J gene: TRBJ2-3; CDR3 protein: CASSLTSYLTDTQYF
V gene: TRBV5-8; J gene: TRBJ1-1; CDR3 protein: CASSSRGGGLNTEAFF
V gene: TRBV20-1; J gene: TRBJ2-2; CDR3 protein: CSASGSGYTGELFF
V gene: TRBV6-2/TRBV6-3; J gene: TRBJ1-1; CDR3 protein: CASSPPGPRGVTEAFF
V gene: TRBV18; J gene: TRBJ2-7; CDR3 protein: CASSPTGTSHEQYF
V gene: TRBV6-1; J gene: TRBJ2-2; CDR3 protein: CASRATGQSNTGELFF
V gene: TRBV29-1; J gene: TRBJ2-7; CDR3 protein: CSVAGGQSYEQYF
V gene: TRBV3-1; J gene: TRBJ2-7; CDR3 protein: CASSLVASPLYEQYF
V gene: TRBV7-3; J gene: TRBJ2-1; CDR3 protein: CASSLRTGGVYNEQFF
V gene: TRBV5-1; J gene: TRBJ2-7; CDR3 protein: CASSLGTYSYEQYF
V gene: TRBV5-1; J gene: TRBJ2-1; CDR3 protein: CASSSGLAGQNEQFF
V gene: TRBV29-1; J gene: TRBJ2-2; CDR3 protein: CSVSRTGSTGELFF
V gene: TRBV5-1; J gene: TRBJ2-1; CDR3 protein: CASSFGTIYNEQFF
V gene: TRBV12-3/TRBV12-4; J gene: TRBJ2-1; CDR3 protein: CASSRGSGNNEQFF
V gene: TRBV7-2; J gene: TRBJ1-1; CDR3 protein: CASSPRQVNTEAFF
V gene: TRBV7-2; J gene: TRBJ2-2; CDR3 protein: CASSYTRSNTGELFF
V gene: TRBV28; J gene: TRBJ1-3; CDR3 protein: CASSLRPYSGNTIYF
V gene: TRBV12-3/TRBV12-4; J gene: TRBJ2-7; CDR3 protein: CASSSQGGEQYF
V gene: TRBV20-1; J gene: TRBJ2-1; CDR3 protein: CSARSSGVGNEQFF
V gene: TRBV4-1; J gene: TRBJ2-7; CDR3 protein: CASSQGQGGTYEQYF
V gene: TRBV27; J gene: TRBJ2-7; CDR3 protein: CASRNRGHPYEQYF
V gene: TRBV5-4; J gene: TRBJ2-1; CDR3 protein: CASSLADRSYNEQFF
V gene: TRBV6-6; J gene: TRBJ2-2; CDR3 protein: CASRLGEPGELFF
V gene: TRBV6-5; J gene: TRBJ2-7; CDR3 protein: CASSYSRFGGTYEQYF
V gene: TRBV5-4; J gene: TRBJ2-7; CDR3 protein: CASSLGAGASQYF
V gene: TRBV7-9; J gene: TRBJ2-7; CDR3 protein: CASSFSFGIQGGEQYF
V gene: TRBV12-3/TRBV12-4; J gene: TRBJ2-3; CDR3 protein: CASSFLASTSTDTQYF
V gene: TRBV5-4; J gene: TRBJ2-7; CDR3 protein: CASSLSLAGEQYF
V gene: TRBV27; J gene: TRBJ2-7; CDR3 protein: CASSAHGDMEIYEQYF
V gene: TRBV4-1; J gene: TRBJ2-7; CDR3 protein: CASSHGEEYYEQYF
V gene: TRBV27; J gene: TRBJ2-3; CDR3 protein: CASRRDRNIVDTQYF
V gene: TRBV12-3/TRBV12-4; J gene: TRBJ2-3; CDR3 protein: CASSPGTSGGAGTQYF
V gene: TRBV5-1; J gene: TRBJ2-2; CDR3 protein: CASSLAQVPLKNTGELFF
V gene: TRBV4-1; J gene: TRBJ2-7; CDR3 protein: CASSQDRKGLSEQYF